The 6 T cell receptor beta chains given below trace back to one sample, sequenced in a study of control samples from healthy donors and cancer patients (dated by TCRdb to the early 2020s). The library came from the immunoSEQ multiplex PCR assay. Held by TCRdb, this immuneACCESS table contains in-frame sequences only and omits some clones. Under half of the omission traces to an unresolved V gene where checked; the cause of the rest is unknown. The sample table holds under 80,000 clones, of which roughly 94% were seen once. The ten largest clones add up to 6.2% of the sample. Specimen: blood. The receptors were sampled from a woman aged 40 to 50 in good health.

The chain combines TRBV6-5 with TRBJ2-1, with no clear D. The CDR3 loop spans 16 amino acids. Germline-derived CDR1 and CDR2 are MNHEY and SVGAGI. The ends were cut back, 0 bases at V and 4 bases at J, with 13 bases in the middle. DNA of the CDR3: TGTGCCAGCAGTTACTCGCCGTTTATTGGGTACAATGAGCAGTTCTTC. It specifies CASSYSPFIGYNEQFF.

The chain carries TRBV7-2 and TRBJ1-4, with 8 bases lining up with TRBD1. CDR3 size: 16 residues. Germline V gene lookup returns CDR1 SGHTA and CDR2 FQGNSA. Trimming took 4 bases from V and 11 from J; bases not matched to a gene: 15. CDR3 sequence reads: CASSYTAGTGVDKLFF. In nucleotides, the CDR3 is TGTGCCAGCAGCTACACCGCCGGGACAGGCGTGGATAAACTGTTTTTT.

The chain has TRBV4-2 and TRBJ1-1; unclear D gene. The germline V and J ends were trimmed by 4 bases and 4 bases, with 10 bases remaining between them. The CDR3 extends over 13 amino acids. The V gene's germline CDR1 is LGHNA and CDR2 YNFKEQ. The CDR3 region is CASSRPLGTEAFF. The CDR3 DNA is TGTGCCAGCAGCCGGCCCCTGGGCACTGAAGCTTTCTTT.

This chain joins TRBV19 and TRBJ1-2; D perhaps matches TRBD1 (6 bases). V shed 3 bases and J shed 8 bases, with 10 bases lying between them. Per germline, CDR1 LNHDA and CDR2 SQIVND (reference sequence). This CDR3 spans 12 amino acids. The CDR3 protein is CASSMGALGYTF. For the CDR3, the DNA is TGTGCCAGTAGTATGGGGGCGTTGGGCTACACCTTC.

In its sample, this clone was seen once. V is TRBV30 and J is TRBJ2-2; D is unclear. This CDR3 has 13 residues. V lost 2 bases to trimming and J lost 5 bases, with 9 bases between them. Germline lookup yields CDR1 GTSNPN and CDR2 SVGIG (reference sequence). The CDR3 here is CAWSMGWTGELFF. The CDR3 DNA follows: TGTGCCTGGAGTATGGGATGGACCGGGGAGCTGTTTTTT.

This chain links TRBV29-1 with TRBJ1-1; D is undetermined. Per germline, CDR1 SQVTM and CDR2 ANQGSEA. V was trimmed by 4 bases and J by 4 bases, leaving 10 bases between them. The CDR3 has 12 amino acids. The CDR3 spells CSVVNVGTEAFF. The DNA for the CDR3 is TGCAGCGTTGTAAACGTCGGCACTGAAGCTTTCTTT. The whole variable domain, remainder taken from reference TRBV29-1 and TRBJ1-1, is SAVISQKPSRDICQRGTSLTIQCQVDSQVTMMFWYRQQPGQSLTLIATANQGSEATYESGFVIDKFPISRPNLTFSTLTVSNMSPEDSSIYLCSVVNVGTEAFFGQGTRLTVV.